The sequence of this T cell receptor (beta chain) was determined in a study of technical replicates of blood from four donors. Clones were sequenced by immunoSEQ multiplex PCR, and TCRdb holds only the in-frame ones, with some missing. The table includes some 49,000 clones, roughly nine tenths detected once. This CDR3 has 15 residues. Germline trimming cut 5 bases from V and 5 bases from J; bases unmatched to any gene: 9. Germline V lookup: CDR1 SGHTA, CDR2 FQGNSA. The chain has TRBV7-2 and TRBJ1-5; 7 bases match TRBD1. The receptor comes from a human donor in good health. Some clones in this sample may be carry-over from other donors' samples. The sequenced material came from PBMCs. The CDR3 DNA reads as TGTGCCAGCAGCCCCGTTACAGGGGTGGATCAGCCCCAGCATTTT. This sequence encodes CASSPVTGVDQPQHF.